This TCR beta chain comes out of a study of a mutant IDH1 vaccine in newly diagnosed glioma. At the level of the study: Vaccine administration was initiated 4-6 weeks following radiotherapy alone, or with temozolomide cycles. Treated patients had a mean age of 40.4 years and an approximately 62% male, 37.5% female split. Most patients had radiochemotherapy with temozolomide before enrollment; others had one alone. Findings and caveats of the study: Any relationship between pseudoprogression and changes in top peripheral T cell clonotypes seemed absent.

A note on this clone: Its antigen is currently unknown.

TCRdb keeps only in-frame clones here, not all; method: immunoSEQ multiplex PCR. The table includes some 32,000 clones, about 92% detected once. Time point indicated: week 47, end of study. Vaccine doses each comprised 300 ug of mutant IDH1 20-mer peptide, with topical imiquimod. The CDR3 totals 13 residues. The V gene's germline CDR1 is LNHNV and CDR2 YYDKDF (reference sequence). Deletions cut 0 bases from V and 3 bases from J, with 5 bases between. The chain uses TRBV15 and TRBJ2-5, with D unresolved. The sequence came from a man aged 35-49 years with glioma. This specimen was PBMCs, taken from a glioma patient whose treatment included an IDH1 peptide vaccine. CDR3 DNA: TGTGCCACCAGCAGAGACAGAGAAGAGACCCAGTACTTC. Its translation: CATSRDREETQYF.